This T cell receptor (beta chain) was captured in a study of T-cell reconstitution after alpha-beta-depleted transplantation in children. Study-level points and caveats: Reported findings indicate that, about two months after transplant, alpha-beta T cells came from several hundred expanded clones, which were derived from non-depleted graft cells. Newly produced T cells mostly accounted for T-cell counts and diversity one year post-transplant.

CDR1 is SGHTA and CDR2 is FQGNSA in the germline V gene. Trimming removed 5 bases at V and 0 bases at J, with 19 bases between. There are 17 residues in the CDR3. The TCRbeta library was prepared with unique molecular identifiers. TCRdb called the PCR reads again in MiXCR, with one record for every CDR3 protein. The sample lists 500,000 or so distinct CDR3 sequences, about an eighth occurring once. Concerning this clonotype: Its antigen is unknown.

Specimen: PBMCs, mostly from graft donor cells, collected 180 days after TCRalphabeta/CD19-depleted stem cell transplant. This rearrangement joins TRBV7-2 to TRBJ1-2, with a possible D match to TRBD1 (6 bases). This sequence was found in a female patient between 2 and 15 years old who had a stem cell transplant for aplastic anemia, so the T cells may come from the graft donor. CDR3 loop: CASSIRGAGIPNYGYTF. CDR3 nucleotides: TGTGCCAGCAGCATTAGGGGGGCAGGGATCCCTAACTATGGCTACACCTTC.